The T cell receptor (beta chain) under discussion was sequenced for a study of T cells in Graves' hyperthyroidism and ophthalmopathy. Amplification targeted TCR beta CDR3 regions from RNA transcripts. During a first-round RT-PCR of the TCR CDR3, the HTBI primer set was used. One entry per CDR3 protein results from TCRdb running MiXCR on the multiplex PCR reads. The table shows about 400,000 distinct CDR3 sequences, with around 15% occurring only once. The J segment lost 7 bases and the V segment lost 5 bases, leaving 5 bases of the junction unmatched. This CDR3 is 12 amino acids long. This clonotype was recorded many times. Fresh peripheral blood, about 9.3 ml, yielded the PBMCs.

The V and J genes are TRBV12-3 or TRBV12-4 and TRBJ2-7; 7 nucleotides match TRBD2. The sequencing sample was made of blood. The sequence derives from a man in his fifties or sixties with Graves' ophthalmopathy. The CDR3 region is CASSRIAGEQYF. The CDR3 nucleotides are TGTGCCAGCAGTAGAATAGCGGGTGAGCAGTACTTC.